Each of the 13 T cell receptor beta chains below was sequenced from the same sample in a study of blood T cell repertoires in COVID-19. The assay was immunoSEQ multiplex PCR, and TCRdb's table has in-frame clones only and misses some. The sample has approximately 300,000 clones, about 89% seen once. Input material: PBMCs or T cells enriched from blood (not recorded which). These receptor sequences come from a woman under 40 who had recovered from COVID-19.

Of note for this clone: Other DNA sequences in the sample encode the same CDR3. The chain joins TRBV28 to TRBJ1-5; TRBD1 aligns across 9 bases. CDR1 MDHEN and CDR2 SYDVKM come from the germline V gene. The CDR3 covers 15 residues. Losses at the gene ends were 6 bases for V and 2 bases for J; bases not matched to a gene: 5. The CDR3 nucleotides read TGTGCCAGCAGCTTAACAGGGGGCGGCAATCAGCCCCAGCATTTT. This encodes CASSLTGGGNQPQHF.

The chain joins TRBV7-6 to TRBJ2-5; TRBD1 aligns across 8 bases. The CDR3 totals 19 residues. Looked up from germline, CDR1 is SGHVS and CDR2 is FNYEAQ. V lost 2 bases and J lost 3; bases outside the gene matches: 17. Here the CDR3 DNA reads TGTGCCAGCAGCTTACCTCAAGGTGTGACAGGGGCAATTGAAGAGACCCAGTACTTC. Translation gives CASSLPQGVTGAIEETQYF. Variable domain in full (rest from reference TRBV7-6 and TRBJ2-5): GAGVSQSPRYKVTKRGQDVALRCDPISGHVSLYWYRQALGQGPEFLTYFNYEAQQDKSGLPNDRFSAERPEGSISTLTIQRTEQRDSAMYRCASSLPQGVTGAIEETQYFGPGTRLLVL.

The chain has TRBV11-2 and TRBJ2-7, with 9 nucleotides matching TRBD2. The V and J ends lost 0 bases and 2 bases, in that order; junction bases with no gene match: 2. Germline V gene data show CDR1 as SGHAT and CDR2 as FQNNGV. The CDR3 sequence is 15 residues long. The DNA for the CDR3 is TGTGCCAGCAGCTTAGAGCGGGGGGGAGCCTACGAGCAGTACTTC. The encoded protein is CASSLERGGAYEQYF.

The V gene is TRBV27, the J gene TRBJ1-2, with D perhaps TRBD1 (5 bases). The CDR3 is 14 residues long. Germline V gene lookup returns CDR1 MNHEY and CDR2 SMNVEV (reference sequence). V was cut by 2 bases and J by 7 bases, with 14 bases left in between. The CDR3 nucleotides are TGTGCCAGCAGTTTAGGGCAGGGCCTGAGTGGCTACACCTTC. It yields the protein CASSLGQGLSGYTF.

The chain carries TRBV7-8 and TRBJ2-1; unclear D gene. The CDR3 loop spans 12 amino acids. Germline values: CDR1 SGHVS, CDR2 FQNEAQ. The V gene lost 3 bases and the J gene lost 7 bases, with 7 bases spanning the gap. CDR3 amino acids: CASSFPGNEQFF. As DNA, the CDR3 is TGTGCCAGCAGCTTCCCAGGAAATGAGCAGTTCTTC.

The V and J genes are TRBV2 and TRBJ1-5; no clear D gene. Trimming took off 7 bases at V and 0 bases at J, with 10 bases between the two ends. The V gene's germline CDR1 is SNHLY and CDR2 FYNNEI. This CDR3 is 14 amino acids long. CDR3 loop: CASTYSYSNQPQHF. CDR3 nucleotides: TGTGCCAGCACATACAGCTATAGCAATCAGCCCCAGCATTTT.

The chain employs TRBV5-1 and TRBJ2-3, with D possibly TRBD1 on 6 matching bases. This CDR3 is built from 15 residues. Germline CDR1 SGHRS, CDR2 YFSETQ. Trimming removed 0 bases from V and 4 bases from J, with 12 bases in between. CDR3 sequence (DNA): TGCGCCAGCAGCTTGGGGTTATCAGGGGCAGATACGCAGTATTTT. Translation gives CASSLGLSGADTQYF.

This chain links TRBV19 with TRBJ1-6; the D gene is possibly TRBD1 (5 bases). Germline CDR1 is LNHDA and CDR2 is SQIVND (reference sequence). The V gene lost 3 bases and the J gene lost 7 bases, with 16 bases spanning the gap. The CDR3 extends over 16 amino acids. The CDR3 loop is CASSMNGAGPNSPLHF. In DNA, the CDR3 is TGTGCCAGTAGTATGAATGGGGCAGGGCCCAATTCACCCCTCCACTTT.

A few counts support this clone. V and J are TRBV4-2 and TRBJ1-1, with TRBD1 identical over 9 bases. V shed 4 bases and J 4 bases; nucleotides not matched to a gene: 7. The CDR3 length is 15 residues. Germline V gene sequence: CDR1 LGHNA, CDR2 YNFKEQ. The CDR3 is CASSPDATGGTEAFF. CDR3 sequence (DNA): TGTGCCAGCAGCCCAGACGCGACAGGGGGCACTGAAGCTTTCTTT.

This sequence joins TRBV4-2 and TRBJ1-3, with D uncertain. This CDR3 region has 18 residues. Germline V gene lookup returns CDR1 LGHNA and CDR2 YNFKEQ. V lost 1 base and J 0 bases, leaving 16 bases between the germline ends. CDR3 coding DNA: TGTGCCAGCAGCCAAGCAGATCAATACACCCGCTCTGGAAACACCATATATTTT. Encoded protein: CASSQADQYTRSGNTIYF.

The chain has TRBV29-1 and TRBJ2-3, with TRBD2 as a possible D gene (6 bases). Between the trimmed V and J ends, which lost 4 bases and 1 base, there was a span of 15 bases. Germline CDR1 is SQVTM and CDR2 is ANQGSEA. CDR3 length: 15 amino acids. CDR3 sequence reads: CSVGVAGSRTDTQYF. CDR3 DNA: TGCAGCGTTGGTGTTGCGGGATCACGCACAGATACGCAGTATTTT.

The chain recombines TRBV18 with TRBJ1-3, with 10 bases that match TRBD1. The CDR3 length is 15 residues. Trimming cost V 3 bases and J 2 bases; bases outside gene matches: 1. Germline assignment: CDR1 KGHSH and CDR2 LQKENI. CDR3 coding DNA: TGTGCCAGCTCACCTGGGACAGGGGCTGGAAACACCATATATTTT. Its translation is CASSPGTGAGNTIYF.

To note about this clone: This sample also contains other DNA sequences that code for the same CDR3. The chain combines TRBV28 with TRBJ2-3; maybe TRBD2 (6 bases). Trimming cost V 2 bases and J 1 base, with 7 bases left between them. The CDR3 loop spans 14 amino acids. Per the germline V gene, CDR1 is MDHEN and CDR2 is SYDVKM. The CDR3 reads CASSLAGRTDTQYF. The CDR3 region has the DNA TGTGCCAGCAGTTTAGCGGGGCGCACAGATACGCAGTATTTT. Supplemented by reference TRBV28 and TRBJ2-3, the full variable domain reads DVKVTQSSRYLVKRTGEKVFLECVQDMDHENMFWYRQDPGLGLRLIYFSYDVKMKEKGDIPEGYSVSREKKERFSLILESASTNQTSMYLCASSLAGRTDTQYFGPGTRLTVL.